This entry lists 21 T cell receptor beta chains sequenced from one sample in a study of shared clonotypes between healthy human individuals. TCRdb keeps only in-frame clones here, not all; method: immunoSEQ multiplex PCR. The table records roughly 1,500,000 clones, approximately 98% of them present only once. Input material: naive CD4+ T cells sorted from blood. Subset: CD45RA+ positively selected. All receptors derive from a man in his thirties or forties in good health.

The rearrangement links TRBV5-5 to TRBJ1-5; no definite D call. Germline values: CDR1 SGHKS, CDR2 YYEKEE (reference sequence). Deletions cut 2 bases from V and 1 base from J, with 10 bases between. This CDR3 has 15 amino acids. The CDR3 nucleotides read TGTGCCAGCAGCTTTACGTCTTCGAGCAATCAGCCCCAGCATTTT. Translated, it gives CASSFTSSSNQPQHF.

The sample holds one count of this clone. The rearrangement uses TRBV18 and TRBJ2-2; TRBD2 agrees at 10 bases. The germline CDR1 and CDR2 sequences are KGHSH and LQKENI. CDR3 size: 16 residues. The V segment lost 3 bases and the J segment 7 bases; nucleotides outside the gene matches: 8. This CDR3 is CASSPTTSGKFGELFF. Written as DNA, the CDR3 is TGTGCCAGCTCACCGACAACTAGCGGGAAGTTCGGGGAGCTGTTTTTT. Filled out from reference TRBV18 and TRBJ2-2, the complete variable domain reads NAGVMQNPRHLVRRRGQEARLRCSPMKGHSHVYWYRQLPEEGLKFMVYLQKENIIDESGMPKERFSAEFPKEGPSILRIQQVVRGDSAAYFCASSPTTSGKFGELFFGEGSRLTVL.

V gene TRBV10-3 combines with J gene TRBJ1-1; 9 nucleotides match TRBD1. In germline, CDR1 is ENHRY, CDR2 SYGVKD. This CDR3 comprises 15 residues. The V and J ends lost 8 bases and 4 bases, in that order; junction bases with no gene match: 11. The CDR3 nucleotides are TGTGCCATCCGGGACAGGGTGCGCCTGGGCACTGAAGCTTTCTTT. Translated, it gives CAIRDRVRLGTEAFF.

This chain joins TRBV28 and TRBJ1-4; D is unclear. The CDR3 extends over 16 amino acids. CDR1 and CDR2 from the germline V gene are MDHEN and SYDVKM. Trimming stripped 4 bases from V and 5 bases from J, with 17 bases between. The CDR3 coding sequence is TGTGCCAGCAGTTCCGCCCCAGGCGTTCCCAATGAAAAACTGTTTTTT. It translates to CASSSAPGVPNEKLFF.

This sequence joins TRBV7-2 and TRBJ1-5; D is unresolved. V dropped 2 bases and J dropped 1 base, with 6 bases sitting between them. From germline, CDR1 is SGHTA and CDR2 FQGNSA. CDR3 length: 14 residues. CDR3 sequence: CASSLTVSNQPQHF. The DNA of the CDR3 is TGTGCCAGCAGCTTAACAGTAAGCAATCAGCCCCAGCATTTT.

Note on this clone: This CDR3 is also generated by other DNA sequences in the sample. The V and J genes are TRBV6-5 and TRBJ1-1; D uncertain. There are 15 residues in the CDR3. With 0 bases removed from V and 0 bases from J, the gap between germline ends came to 8 bases. Germline V lookup: CDR1 MNHEY, CDR2 SVGAGI. The CDR3 DNA follows: TGTGCCAGCAGTTACTCCGGCAGCATGAACACTGAAGCTTTCTTT. It specifies CASSYSGSMNTEAFF.

J is TRBJ2-3 and V is TRBV5-1, with a possible D match to TRBD1 (5 bases). The germline gives CDR1 SGHRS, CDR2 YFSETQ. This CDR3 has 15 residues. Trimming left V 0 bases short and J 5 bases short, with 13 bases between. CDR3 DNA: TGCGCCAGCAGCTTGGGTCTCAGGGATAAAGATACGCAGTATTTT. Translated, it gives CASSLGLRDKDTQYF.

This chain links TRBV20-1 with TRBJ2-1; TRBD2 matches at 7 bases. J was trimmed by 7 bases and V by 6 bases; bases with no gene match: 3. The germline V gene has CDR1 DFQATT and CDR2 SNEGSKA (reference sequence). This CDR3 region has 11 residues. In nucleotides, the CDR3 is TGCAGTGCCGGGGGGTGGAATGAGCAGTTCTTC. Amino acids: CSAGGWNEQFF.

The chain is built from TRBV28 and TRBJ2-6; 8 positions match TRBD2. V dropped 3 bases and J dropped 4; count of bases not matched to a gene: 8. This CDR3 is built from 17 residues. Germline loops: CDR1 MDHEN, CDR2 SYDVKM. CDR3 coding DNA: TGTGCCAGCAGTTTCGTGGGACTAGAGGCGGGGGCCAACGTCCTGACTTTC. Translating it yields CASSFVGLEAGANVLTF.

J is TRBJ1-5 and V is TRBV5-1; TRBD1 matches at 8 bases. V trimming: 3 bases; J trimming: 6 bases; junction bases outside the gene matches: 5. The CDR3 totals 14 residues. CDR1 SGHRS and CDR2 YFSETQ come from the germline V gene. The CDR3 DNA follows: TGCGCCAGCAGCTGGACAGGGATAGGTCAGCCCCAGCATTTT. Translating it yields CASSWTGIGQPQHF.

CDR3 amino acids: CASSLAHDRSLLMGLETQYF. CDR3 bases: TGTGCCAGCAGCTTGGCCCACGACAGGAGTCTTCTTATGGGTTTAGAGACCCAGTACTTC. The chain is built from TRBV5-5 and TRBJ2-5; the D gene is possibly TRBD1 (6 bases). The CDR3 covers 20 residues. CDR1 and CDR2 from the germline V gene are SGHKS and YYEKEE (reference sequence). V was cut by 0 bases and J by 4 bases, with 28 bases left in between.

The chain joins TRBV29-1 to TRBJ2-3; D unclear. The CDR3 loop spans 13 amino acids. Germline V gene lookup returns CDR1 SQVTM and CDR2 ANQGSEA. Deletions cut 3 bases from V and 0 bases from J, with 7 bases between. Written as DNA, the CDR3 is TGCAGCGTTGATCCGACTAGCACAGATACGCAGTATTTT. It yields the protein CSVDPTSTDTQYF.

V usage is TRBV2 and J usage is TRBJ1-4; 9 bases agree with TRBD1. The CDR3 runs 16 residues. V was pared by 2 bases and J by 5 bases, with 6 bases of the junction left unmatched. Germline V gives CDR1 SNHLY, CDR2 FYNNEI. The DNA for the CDR3 is TGTGCCAGCAGTGAAACAGGGGGCGGAAAGAATGAAAAACTGTTTTTT. It encodes CASSETGGGKNEKLFF. The whole variable domain, remainder taken from reference TRBV2 and TRBJ1-4, is EPEVTQTPSHQVTQMGQEVILRCVPISNHLYFYWYRQILGQKVEFLVSFYNNEISEKSEIFDDQFSVERPDGSNFTLKIRSTKLEDSAMYFCASSETGGGKNEKLFFGSGTQLSVL.

With respect to this clone: The same CDR3 is also encoded by other DNA sequences in this sample. The rearrangement uses TRBV20-1 and TRBJ2-1, with D hard to call. V lost 6 bases, J lost 7 bases, and 7 bases lay in between. This CDR3 region has 10 residues. Germline V CDR1 and CDR2: DFQATT, SNEGSKA (reference sequence). This CDR3 reads CSAAGNEQFF. The CDR3 coding sequence is TGCAGTGCGGCCGGGAATGAGCAGTTCTTC.

This rearrangement joins TRBV5-5 to TRBJ2-7; no reliable D call. V was cut by 2 bases and J by 0 bases, with 12 bases left in between. The CDR3 spans 15 residues. Germline assignment: CDR1 SGHKS and CDR2 YYEKEE (reference sequence). The CDR3 bases are TGTGCCAGCAGCTTCGGCTTGAGGAGCTCCTACGAGCAGTACTTC. It codes for CASSFGLRSSYEQYF.

This chain joins TRBV7-8 and TRBJ1-5; D is unclear. Germline CDR1 is SGHVS and CDR2 is FQNEAQ. Trimming stripped 1 base from V and 1 base from J, with 8 bases between. The length of the CDR3 is 15 residues. The DNA of the CDR3 is TGTGCCAGCAGCTTAGTAGGGCGAAGCAATCAGCCCCAGCATTTT. This sequence encodes CASSLVGRSNQPQHF.

The J gene is TRBJ2-3, the V gene TRBV7-2; D unresolved. Germline V CDR1 and CDR2: SGHTA, FQGNSA. This CDR3 has 15 amino acids. V lost 3 bases, J lost 0 bases, and 10 bases lay in between. The CDR3 DNA follows: TGTGCCAGCAGCTTCCAGATTTCCAGCACAGATACGCAGTATTTT. This codes for CASSFQISSTDTQYF.

The gene calls are TRBV29-1 and TRBJ2-5; perhaps TRBD1 as D (6 bases). In germline, CDR1 is SQVTM, CDR2 ANQGSEA. Trimming shortened V by 6 bases and J by 5 bases, and 25 bases separated the two germline ends. The CDR3 sequence is 16 residues long. The CDR3 DNA sequence: TGCAGCGTCTCCAATACAGGGAAAGGGCCGGAGGAGACCCAGTACTTC. Its protein is CSVSNTGKGPEETQYF.

This sequence joins TRBV6-1 and TRBJ2-1; D might be TRBD1 (6 bases). The CDR3 extends over 14 amino acids. Germline V gives CDR1 MNHNS, CDR2 SASEGT. Trimming took off 6 bases at V and 15 bases at J, with 24 bases between the two ends. The CDR3 DNA reads as TGTGCCAGCAGCTCCAAGACACAGGGTCTATTTCTGTTCTTC. It yields the protein CASSSKTQGLFLFF.

V gene TRBV19 combines with J gene TRBJ1-4; the D is unclear. The CDR3 is 15 amino acids. Germline CDR1 reads LNHDA; CDR2 reads SQIVND (reference sequence). Trimming pared 6 bases from V and 8 bases from J, leaving 19 bases between. The CDR3 protein is CASSPGGSGGEKLFF. The DNA of the CDR3 is TGTGCCAGTAGCCCTGGCGGGTCTGGAGGAGAAAAACTGTTTTTT.

In this sample, this clone turned up once. One junction end disagrees with the germline gene, perhaps due to a read error. The sample contains more than one DNA sequence encoding this CDR3. This chain connects TRBV18 to TRBJ1-2; D gene uncertain. The CDR3 runs to 15 residues. Germline V gene lookup returns CDR1 KGHSH and CDR2 LQKENI. This CDR3 reads CASSPPSGRMGGYTF. The CDR3 DNA follows: TGTGCTAGCTCACCACCATCTGGACGGATGGGCGGCTACACCTTC.